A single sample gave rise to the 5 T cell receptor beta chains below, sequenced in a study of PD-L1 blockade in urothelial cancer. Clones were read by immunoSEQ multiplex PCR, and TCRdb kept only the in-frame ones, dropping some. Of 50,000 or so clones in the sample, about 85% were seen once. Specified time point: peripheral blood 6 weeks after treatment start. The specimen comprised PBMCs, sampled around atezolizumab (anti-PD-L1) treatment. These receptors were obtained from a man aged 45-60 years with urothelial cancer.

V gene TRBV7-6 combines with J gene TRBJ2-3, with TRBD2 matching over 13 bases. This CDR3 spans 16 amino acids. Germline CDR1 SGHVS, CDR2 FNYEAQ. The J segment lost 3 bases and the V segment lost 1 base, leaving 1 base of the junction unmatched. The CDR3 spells CASSLGLAGGTDTQYF. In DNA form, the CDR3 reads TGTGCCAGCAGCTTAGGACTAGCGGGGGGTACAGATACGCAGTATTTT.

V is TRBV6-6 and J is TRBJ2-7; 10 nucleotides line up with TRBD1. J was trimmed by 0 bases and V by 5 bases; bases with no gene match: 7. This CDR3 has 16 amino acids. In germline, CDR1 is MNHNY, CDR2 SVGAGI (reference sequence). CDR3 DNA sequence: TGTGCCAGCAGTAATCGGGGACAGGGGAGCTCCTACGAGCAGTACTTC. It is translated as CASSNRGQGSSYEQYF.

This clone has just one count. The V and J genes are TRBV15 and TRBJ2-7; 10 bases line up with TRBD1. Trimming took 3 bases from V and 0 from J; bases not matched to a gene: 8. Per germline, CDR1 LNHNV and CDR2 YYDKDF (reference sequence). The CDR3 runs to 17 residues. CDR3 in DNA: TGTGCCACCAGCAGGGGTAGGACAGGGGGAATCTCCTACGAGCAGTACTTC. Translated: CATSRGRTGGISYEQYF.

CDR3 region: CASSQDSGGETQYF. DNA of the CDR3: TGTGCCAGCAGCCAGGATAGCGGGGGGGAGACCCAGTACTTC. J is TRBJ2-5 and V is TRBV4-2; 10 bases agree with TRBD2. The CDR3 length is 14 residues. The J segment lost 5 bases and the V segment lost 3 bases, leaving 3 bases of the junction unmatched. The germline V gene encodes CDR1 LGHNA and CDR2 YNFKEQ.

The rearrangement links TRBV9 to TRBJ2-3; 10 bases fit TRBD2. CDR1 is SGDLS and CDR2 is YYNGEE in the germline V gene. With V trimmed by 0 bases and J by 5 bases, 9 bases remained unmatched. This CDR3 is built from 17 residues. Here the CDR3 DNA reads TGTGCCAGCAGCGTAGACCCCCTAGCGGGAGTACTAGATACGCAGTATTTT. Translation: CASSVDPLAGVLDTQYF.